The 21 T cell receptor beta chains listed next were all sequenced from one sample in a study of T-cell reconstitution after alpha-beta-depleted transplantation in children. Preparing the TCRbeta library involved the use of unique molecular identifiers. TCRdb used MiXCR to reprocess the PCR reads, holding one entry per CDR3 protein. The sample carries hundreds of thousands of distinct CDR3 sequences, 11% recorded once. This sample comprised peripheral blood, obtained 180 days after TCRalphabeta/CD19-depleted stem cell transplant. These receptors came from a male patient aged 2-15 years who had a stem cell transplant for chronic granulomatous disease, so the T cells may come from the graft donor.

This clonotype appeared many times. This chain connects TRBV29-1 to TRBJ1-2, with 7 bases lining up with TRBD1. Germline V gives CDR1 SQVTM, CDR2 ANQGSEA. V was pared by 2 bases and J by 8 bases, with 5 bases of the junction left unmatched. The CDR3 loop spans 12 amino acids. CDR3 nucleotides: TGCAGCGTTGAATACAGGGGTTGGGGCTACACCTTC. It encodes CSVEYRGWGYTF.

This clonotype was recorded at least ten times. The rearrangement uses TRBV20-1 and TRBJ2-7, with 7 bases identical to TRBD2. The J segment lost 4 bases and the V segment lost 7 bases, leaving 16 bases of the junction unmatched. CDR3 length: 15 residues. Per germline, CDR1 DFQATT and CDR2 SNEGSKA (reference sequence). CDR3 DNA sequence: TGCAGTGGAAGAGATCAACTAGCGCTTTTTTACGAGCAGTACTTC. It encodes CSGRDQLALFYEQYF.

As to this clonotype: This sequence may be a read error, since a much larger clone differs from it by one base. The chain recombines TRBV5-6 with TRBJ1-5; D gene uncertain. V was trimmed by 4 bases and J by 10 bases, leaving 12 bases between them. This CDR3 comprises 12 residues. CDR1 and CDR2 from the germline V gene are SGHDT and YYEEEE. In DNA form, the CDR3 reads TGTGCCAGCAGCGGCCTAGGTGAACCCCAGCATTTT. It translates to CASSGLGEPQHF.

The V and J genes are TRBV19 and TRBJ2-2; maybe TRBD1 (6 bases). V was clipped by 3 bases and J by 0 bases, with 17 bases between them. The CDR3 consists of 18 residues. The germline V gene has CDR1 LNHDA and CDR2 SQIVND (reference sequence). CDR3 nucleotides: TGTGCCAGTAGTATTCGGTCGGTTAGGACAGCGAACACCGGGGAGCTGTTTTTT. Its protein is CASSIRSVRTANTGELFF.

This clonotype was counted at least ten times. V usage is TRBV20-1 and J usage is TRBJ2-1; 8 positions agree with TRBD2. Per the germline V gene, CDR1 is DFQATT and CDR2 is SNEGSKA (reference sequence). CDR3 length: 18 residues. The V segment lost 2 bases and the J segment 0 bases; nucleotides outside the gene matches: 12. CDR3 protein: CSARPLAGRSNSYNEQFF. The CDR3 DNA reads TGCAGTGCTAGACCTCTAGCGGGTAGGTCAAACTCCTACAATGAGCAGTTCTTC.

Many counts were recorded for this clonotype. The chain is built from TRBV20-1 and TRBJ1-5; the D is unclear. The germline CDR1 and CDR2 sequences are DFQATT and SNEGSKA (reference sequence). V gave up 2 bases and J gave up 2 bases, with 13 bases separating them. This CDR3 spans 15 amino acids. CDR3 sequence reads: CSARTGGLGNQPQHF. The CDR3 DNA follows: TGCAGTGCTAGAACCGGAGGGCTAGGCAATCAGCCCCAGCATTTT.

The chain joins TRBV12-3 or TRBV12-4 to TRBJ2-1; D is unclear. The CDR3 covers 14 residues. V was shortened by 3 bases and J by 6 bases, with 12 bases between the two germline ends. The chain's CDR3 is CASSFGQASNEQFF. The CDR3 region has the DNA TGTGCCAGCAGTTTCGGGCAGGCGAGCAATGAGCAGTTCTTC.

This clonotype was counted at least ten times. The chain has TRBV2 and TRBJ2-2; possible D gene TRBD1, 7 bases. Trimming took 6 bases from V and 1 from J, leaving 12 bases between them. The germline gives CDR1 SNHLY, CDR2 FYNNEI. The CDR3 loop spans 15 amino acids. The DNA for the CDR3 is TGTGCCAGCAGGCGGGACAGCCAGAACACCGGGGAGCTGTTTTTT. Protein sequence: CASRRDSQNTGELFF.

CDR3 sequence reads: CASSLPAGGTVTGELFF. CDR3 nucleotide sequence: TGTGCCAGCAGTTTACCAGCGGGAGGTACGGTCACCGGGGAGCTGTTTTTT. The chain uses TRBV2 and TRBJ2-2; 9 positions agree with TRBD2. The germline V gene encodes CDR1 SNHLY and CDR2 FYNNEI. The CDR3 has 17 amino acids. The V and J ends lost 5 bases and 4 bases, in that order; junction bases with no gene match: 11. The entire variable domain, with the rest obtained from reference TRBV2 and TRBJ2-2, is as follows: EPEVTQTPSHQVTQMGQEVILRCVPISNHLYFYWYRQILGQKVEFLVSFYNNEISEKSEIFDDQFSVERPDGSNFTLKIRSTKLEDSAMYFCASSLPAGGTVTGELFFGEGSRLTVL.

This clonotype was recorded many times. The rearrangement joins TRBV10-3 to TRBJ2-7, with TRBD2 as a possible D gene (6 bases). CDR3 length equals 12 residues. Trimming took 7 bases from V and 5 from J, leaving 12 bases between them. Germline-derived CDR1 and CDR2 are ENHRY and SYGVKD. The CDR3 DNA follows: TGTGCCATCAATAATGGAGGGGACGAGCAGTACTTC. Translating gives CAINNGGDEQYF.

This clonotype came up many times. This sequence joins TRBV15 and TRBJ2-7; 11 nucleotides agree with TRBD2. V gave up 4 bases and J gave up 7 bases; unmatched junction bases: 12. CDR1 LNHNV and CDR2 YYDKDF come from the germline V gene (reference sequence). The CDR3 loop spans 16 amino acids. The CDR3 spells CATSTGTSGPPGEQYF. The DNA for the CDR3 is TGTGCCACCAGCACCGGGACTAGCGGCCCCCCGGGGGAGCAGTACTTC.

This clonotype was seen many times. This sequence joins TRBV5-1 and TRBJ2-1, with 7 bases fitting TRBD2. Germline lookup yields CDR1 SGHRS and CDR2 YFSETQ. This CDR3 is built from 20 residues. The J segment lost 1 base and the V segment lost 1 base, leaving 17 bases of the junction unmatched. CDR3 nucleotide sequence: TGCGCCAGCAGCTTGTTGGGGTTTAGTAGCGGGCAATTATCCTACAATGAGCAGTTCTTC. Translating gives CASSLLGFSSGQLSYNEQFF. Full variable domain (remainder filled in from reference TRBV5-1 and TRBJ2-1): KAGVTQTPRYLIKTRGQQVTLSCSPISGHRSVSWYQQTPGQGLQFLFEYFSETQRNKGNFPGRFSGRQFSNSRSEMNVSTLELGDSALYLCASSLLGFSSGQLSYNEQFFGPGTRLTVL.

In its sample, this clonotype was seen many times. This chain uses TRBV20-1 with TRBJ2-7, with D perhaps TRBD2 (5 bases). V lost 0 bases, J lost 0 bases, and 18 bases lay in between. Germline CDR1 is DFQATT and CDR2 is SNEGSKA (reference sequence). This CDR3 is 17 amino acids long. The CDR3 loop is CSARDLNHHGDSYEQYF. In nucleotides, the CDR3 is TGCAGTGCTAGAGATCTGAACCATCACGGGGACTCCTACGAGCAGTACTTC.

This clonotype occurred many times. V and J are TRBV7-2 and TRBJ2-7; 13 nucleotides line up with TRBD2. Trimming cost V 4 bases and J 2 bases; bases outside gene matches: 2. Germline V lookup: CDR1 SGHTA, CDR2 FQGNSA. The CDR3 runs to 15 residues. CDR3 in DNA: TGTGCCAGCAGCTCTACTAGCGGGAGGGCCTACGAGCAGTACTTC. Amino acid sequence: CASSSTSGRAYEQYF.

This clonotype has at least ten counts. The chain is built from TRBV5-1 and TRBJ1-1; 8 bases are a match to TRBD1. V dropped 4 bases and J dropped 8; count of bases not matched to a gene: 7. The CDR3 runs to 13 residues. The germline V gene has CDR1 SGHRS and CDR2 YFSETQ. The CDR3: CASSSPRDREAFF. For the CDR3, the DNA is TGCGCCAGCAGCAGCCCCCGGGACAGGGAAGCTTTCTTT.

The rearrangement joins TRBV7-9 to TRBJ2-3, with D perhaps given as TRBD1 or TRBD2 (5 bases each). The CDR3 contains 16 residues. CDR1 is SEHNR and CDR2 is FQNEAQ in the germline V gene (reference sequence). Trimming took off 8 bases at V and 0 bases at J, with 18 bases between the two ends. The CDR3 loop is CASHRGTGVSTDTQYF. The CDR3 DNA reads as TGTGCCAGCCACCGAGGGACGGGCGTTAGCACAGATACGCAGTATTTT.

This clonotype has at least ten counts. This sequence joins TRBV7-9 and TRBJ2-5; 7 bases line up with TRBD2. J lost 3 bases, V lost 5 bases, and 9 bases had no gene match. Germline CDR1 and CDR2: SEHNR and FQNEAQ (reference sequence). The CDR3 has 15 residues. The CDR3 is CASSPRLAEKETQYF. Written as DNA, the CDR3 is TGTGCCAGCAGCCCGAGACTAGCAGAGAAAGAGACCCAGTACTTC.

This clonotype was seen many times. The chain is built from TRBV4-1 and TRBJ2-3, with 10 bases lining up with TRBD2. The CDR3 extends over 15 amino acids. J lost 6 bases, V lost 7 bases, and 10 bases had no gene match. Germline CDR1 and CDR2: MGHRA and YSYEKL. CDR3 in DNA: TGCGCCAGCACCAGCAGTTTACTAGCGGGGGATACGCAGTATTTT. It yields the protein CASTSSLLAGDTQYF.

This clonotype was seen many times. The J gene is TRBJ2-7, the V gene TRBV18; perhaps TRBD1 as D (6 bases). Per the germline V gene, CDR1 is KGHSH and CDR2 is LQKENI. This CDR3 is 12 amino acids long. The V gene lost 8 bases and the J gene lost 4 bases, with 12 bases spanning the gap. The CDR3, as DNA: TGTGCCAGCAGTCCCGGGACATACGAGCAGTACTTC. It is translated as CASSPGTYEQYF.

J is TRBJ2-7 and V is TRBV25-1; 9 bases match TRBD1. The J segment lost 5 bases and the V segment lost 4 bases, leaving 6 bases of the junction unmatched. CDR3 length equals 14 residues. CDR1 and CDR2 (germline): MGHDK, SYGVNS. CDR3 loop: CASSVQGAHDEQYF. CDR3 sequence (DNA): TGTGCCAGCAGTGTACAGGGGGCGCACGACGAGCAGTACTTC.

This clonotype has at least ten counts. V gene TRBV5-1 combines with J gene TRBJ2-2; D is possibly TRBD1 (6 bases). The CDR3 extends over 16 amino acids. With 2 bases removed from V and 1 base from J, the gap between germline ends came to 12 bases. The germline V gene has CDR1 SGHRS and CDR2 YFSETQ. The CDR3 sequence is CASSFGEGQNTGELFF. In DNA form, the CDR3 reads TGCGCCAGCAGCTTCGGAGAGGGACAGAACACCGGGGAGCTGTTTTTT.